The 21 T cell receptor beta chains below were found in one sample sequenced in a study of blood T cell repertoires in COVID-19. Sequencing was performed with immunoSEQ multiplex PCR; in TCRdb, only in-frame clones are kept and a portion is missing. The sample includes about 260,000 clones, roughly 86% of them seen just once. The specimen sequenced was peripheral blood. The receptors stem from a man aged 18 to 29 with active or convalescent COVID-19.

The V and J genes are TRBV5-5 and TRBJ1-1; TRBD1 might be the D (5 bases). The V gene lost 1 base and the J gene lost 4 bases, with 14 bases spanning the gap. CDR1 SGHKS and CDR2 YYEKEE come from the germline V gene (reference sequence). The CDR3 runs 15 residues. The CDR3 loop reads CASSLRWQGGTEAFF. DNA of the CDR3: TGTGCCAGCAGCTTGCGGTGGCAGGGAGGCACTGAAGCTTTCTTT.

The V and J genes are TRBV10-1 and TRBJ2-7; D is unresolved. The V gene's germline CDR1 is WNHNN and CDR2 SYGVQD (reference sequence). Between the trimmed V and J ends, which lost 8 bases and 2 bases, there was a span of 10 bases. This CDR3 spans 12 amino acids. The CDR3 nucleotides are TGCGCCAGCGGTTACAGTACCTACGAGCAGTACTTC. Amino acid sequence: CASGYSTYEQYF.

The chain has TRBV29-1 and TRBJ2-7; 9 nucleotides line up with TRBD2. The J segment lost 4 bases and the V segment lost 7 bases, leaving 8 bases of the junction unmatched. Per the germline V gene, CDR1 is SQVTM and CDR2 is ANQGSEA. This CDR3 is 13 amino acids long. CDR3 DNA: TGCAGCGCCACCGGGACTAGCTGGTACGAGCAGTACTTC. Encoded protein: CSATGTSWYEQYF.

This clone was recorded once. The chain employs TRBV2 and TRBJ1-5, with a tentative D call TRBD1 (6 bases). Germline CDR1 and CDR2: SNHLY and FYNNEI. V lost 7 bases, J lost 3 bases, and 16 bases lay in between. This CDR3 is 15 amino acids long. The CDR3 is CASIPDRTYNQPQHF. The CDR3 DNA is TGTGCCAGCATCCCAGACAGGACCTACAATCAGCCCCAGCATTTT.

This clone was picked up one time. The J gene is TRBJ1-1, the V gene TRBV2; D is unresolved. This CDR3 has 14 residues. The germline CDR1 and CDR2 sequences are SNHLY and FYNNEI. The germline V and J ends were trimmed by 2 bases and 4 bases, with 11 bases remaining between them. The CDR3 is CASSEWVGGTEAFF. For the CDR3, the DNA is TGTGCCAGCAGTGAATGGGTAGGCGGCACTGAAGCTTTCTTT.

The chain carries TRBV29-1 and TRBJ2-7; D is uncertain. The length of the CDR3 is 12 residues. Deletions cut 4 bases from V and 2 bases from J, with 9 bases between. Germline V gene data show CDR1 as SQVTM and CDR2 as ANQGSEA. As DNA, the CDR3 is TGCAGCGTTGTGGGCGATCCCTACGAGCAGTACTTC. Protein product: CSVVGDPYEQYF.

The V gene is TRBV5-4, the J gene TRBJ2-3; no reliable D call. With 4 bases removed from V and 4 bases from J, the gap between germline ends came to 7 bases. CDR3 length equals 12 residues. Germline lookup yields CDR1 SGHNT and CDR2 YYREEE (reference sequence). The CDR3 loop reads CASSQESDTQYF. The CDR3 nucleotides read TGTGCCAGCAGCCAAGAGTCAGATACGCAGTATTTT.

About this clone: The same CDR3 arises from other DNA sequences in this sample as well. The chain joins TRBV28 to TRBJ1-4, with D tentatively TRBD1 (6 bases). Germline V gives CDR1 MDHEN, CDR2 SYDVKM. CDR3 length equals 14 residues. The V and J ends lost 3 bases and 7 bases respectively, with 12 bases between them. CDR3 DNA sequence: TGTGCCAGCAGTTTGGGGGGGGCAGGTGAAAAACTGTTTTTT. Translated: CASSLGGAGEKLFF.

CDR3 residues: CASSQGLSYNEQFF. In DNA form, the CDR3 reads TGTGCCAGCAGCCAAGGACTTTCCTACAATGAGCAGTTCTTC. The genes are TRBV16 and TRBJ2-1, with a weak D call TRBD2 (5 bases). CDR1 is KGHSY, CDR2 FQNENV, per germline. Trimming cost V 2 bases and J 1 base, with 6 bases left between them. The CDR3 loop spans 14 amino acids.

This chain uses TRBV3-1 (or the pseudogene TRBV3-2) with TRBJ2-1, with 7 bases that match TRBD2. The germline V gene encodes CDR1 LGHDT and CDR2 YNNKEL (reference sequence). This CDR3 contains 14 residues. V lost 7 bases to trimming and J lost 6 bases; unmatched junction nucleotides: 9. CDR3 amino acids: CASMMAGVINEQFF. DNA of the CDR3: TGTGCCAGCATGATGGCGGGGGTGATCAATGAGCAGTTCTTC.

This clone turned up a few times. The rearrangement links TRBV18 to TRBJ2-7; 10 positions match TRBD1. CDR1 is KGHSH and CDR2 is LQKENI in the germline V gene. The CDR3 spans 15 residues. Trimming cost V 2 bases and J 7 bases; bases outside gene matches: 8. CDR3 bases: TGTGCCAGCTCACCAGGGACAGGGGACACGGGAGAGCAGTACTTC. Its protein is CASSPGTGDTGEQYF.

J is TRBJ2-2 and V is TRBV12-3 or TRBV12-4, with D uncertain. The length of the CDR3 is 11 residues. Trimming removed 7 bases at V and 8 bases at J, with 8 bases between. The CDR3: CASTAYGELFF. The CDR3 DNA sequence: TGTGCCAGCACCGCGTATGGGGAGCTGTTTTTT.

Note on this clone: Within the sample, other DNA sequences also encode this same CDR3. The chain combines TRBV6-5 with TRBJ2-4; a weak D match, TRBD2 (5 bases). Trimming cost V 0 bases and J 1 base, with 10 bases left between them. The CDR3 spans 16 residues. Germline values: CDR1 MNHEY, CDR2 SVGAGI. The CDR3 region has the DNA TGTGCCAGCAGTTACTCTCCCCTAGCCGCCAAAAACATTCAGTACTTC. The encoded protein is CASSYSPLAAKNIQYF.

The V call is TRBV7-9, the J call TRBJ2-5, with D maybe TRBD2 (6 bases). This CDR3 has 13 residues. V dropped 5 bases and J dropped 6 bases, with 13 bases sitting between them. The germline V gene has CDR1 SEHNR and CDR2 FQNEAQ (reference sequence). The CDR3 spells CASSPGGPKTQYF. In nucleotides, the CDR3 is TGTGCCAGCAGCCCCGGGGGACCCAAGACCCAGTACTTC.

The rearrangement links TRBV19 to TRBJ1-5; weak D call: TRBD1 (5 bases). V lost 4 bases, J lost 3 bases, and 10 bases lay in between. Looked up from germline, CDR1 is LNHDA and CDR2 is SQIVND (reference sequence). The CDR3 has 14 residues. The CDR3 protein is CASSTRQPNQPQHF. The CDR3 DNA reads as TGTGCCAGTAGTACCCGACAGCCCAATCAGCCCCAGCATTTT.

V gene TRBV2 combines with J gene TRBJ2-1; tentative D call: TRBD2 (5 bases). CDR3 length: 11 amino acids. The V gene's germline CDR1 is SNHLY and CDR2 FYNNEI. V lost 7 bases, J lost 9 bases, and 10 bases lay in between. The CDR3 here is CASTPEGEQFF. CDR3 nucleotides: TGTGCCAGCACTCCCGAGGGTGAGCAGTTCTTC. The full variable domain, with the rest looked up from reference TRBV2 and TRBJ2-1, is EPEVTQTPSHQVTQMGQEVILRCVPISNHLYFYWYRQILGQKVEFLVSFYNNEISEKSEIFDDQFSVERPDGSNFTLKIRSTKLEDSAMYFCASTPEGEQFFGPGTRLTVL.

This clone was observed a handful of times. The same CDR3 can be traced to other DNA sequences in this sample. V gene TRBV5-4 combines with J gene TRBJ2-5, with 9 nucleotides matching TRBD2. Germline V gives CDR1 SGHNT, CDR2 YYREEE (reference sequence). This CDR3 region has 15 residues. Trimming removed 0 bases from V and 2 bases from J; junction bases left unmatched: 2. The DNA for the CDR3 is TGTGCCAGCAGCTTGGGACTAGCGGCACAAGAGACCCAGTACTTC. Translation gives CASSLGLAAQETQYF.

The gene calls are TRBV28 and TRBJ1-6; D call uncertain. This CDR3 spans 16 amino acids. Germline CDR1 reads MDHEN; CDR2 reads SYDVKM. V was shortened by 6 bases and J by 6 bases, with 18 bases between the two germline ends. CDR3 nucleotide sequence: TGTGCCAGCAGCACAAGCGGAACCGCCATTAATTCACCCCTCCACTTT. Its translation: CASSTSGTAINSPLHF.

This clone was seen once. Other nucleotide sequences from this sample produce the same CDR3. The V and J genes are TRBV6-5 and TRBJ1-2, with D perhaps matching TRBD1 (5 bases). The germline CDR1 and CDR2 sequences are MNHEY and SVGAGI. Trimming pared 6 bases from V and 3 bases from J, leaving 8 bases between. This CDR3 comprises 12 residues. CDR3 nucleotide sequence: TGTGCCAGCAGCCCGGGGGACTATGGCTACACCTTC. Its protein is CASSPGDYGYTF.

The chain recombines TRBV10-2 with TRBJ2-3; 8 bases map to TRBD1. Germline assignment: CDR1 WSHSY and CDR2 SAAADI. Trimming cost V 7 bases and J 3 bases; bases outside gene matches: 12. There are 16 residues in the CDR3. The CDR3 DNA is TGCGCCAGCACCGGGCCCTGGGACAGGAGTACAGATACGCAGTATTTT. It translates to CASTGPWDRSTDTQYF.

This rearrangement joins TRBV3-1 (or the pseudogene TRBV3-2) to TRBJ1-4, with D tentatively TRBD1 (6 bases). CDR1 is LGHDT and CDR2 is YNNKEL in the germline V gene (reference sequence). CDR3 size: 14 residues. V lost 4 bases to trimming and J lost 10 bases, with 16 bases between them. The CDR3: CASSRTGSAGKLFF. The CDR3 DNA reads TGTGCCAGCAGCCGAACAGGGTCGGCAGGAAAACTGTTTTTT.